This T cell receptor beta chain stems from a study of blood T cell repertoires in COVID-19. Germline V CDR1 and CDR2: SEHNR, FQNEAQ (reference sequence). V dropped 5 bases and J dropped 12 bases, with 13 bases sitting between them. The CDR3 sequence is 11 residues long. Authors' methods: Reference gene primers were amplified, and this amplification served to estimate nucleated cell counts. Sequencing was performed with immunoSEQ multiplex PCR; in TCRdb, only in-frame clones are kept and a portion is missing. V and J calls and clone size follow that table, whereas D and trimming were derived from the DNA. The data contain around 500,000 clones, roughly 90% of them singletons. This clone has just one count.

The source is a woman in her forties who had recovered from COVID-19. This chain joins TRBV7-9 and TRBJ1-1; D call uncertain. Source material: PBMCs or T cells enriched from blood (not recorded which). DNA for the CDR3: TGTGCCAGCAGCCCCTGGGAGGAATCTTTCTTT. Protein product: CASSPWEESFF.